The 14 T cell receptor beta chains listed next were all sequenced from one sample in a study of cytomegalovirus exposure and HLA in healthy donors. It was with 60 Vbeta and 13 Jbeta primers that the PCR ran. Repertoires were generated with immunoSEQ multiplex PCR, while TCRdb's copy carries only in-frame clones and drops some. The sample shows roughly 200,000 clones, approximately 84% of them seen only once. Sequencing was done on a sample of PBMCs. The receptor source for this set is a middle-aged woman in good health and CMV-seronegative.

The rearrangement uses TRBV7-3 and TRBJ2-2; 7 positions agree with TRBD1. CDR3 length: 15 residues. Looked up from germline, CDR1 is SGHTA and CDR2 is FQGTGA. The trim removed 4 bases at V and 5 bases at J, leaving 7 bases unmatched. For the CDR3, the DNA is TGTGCCAGCAGCTCCCGACAGGGTATGACCGGGGAGCTGTTTTTT. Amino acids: CASSSRQGMTGELFF. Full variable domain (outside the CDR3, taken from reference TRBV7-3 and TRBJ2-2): GAGVSQTPSNKVTEKGKYVELRCDPISGHTALYWYRQSLGQGPEFLIYFQGTGAADDSGLPNDRFFAVRPEGSVSTLKIQRTERGDSAVYLCASSSRQGMTGELFFGEGSRLTVL.

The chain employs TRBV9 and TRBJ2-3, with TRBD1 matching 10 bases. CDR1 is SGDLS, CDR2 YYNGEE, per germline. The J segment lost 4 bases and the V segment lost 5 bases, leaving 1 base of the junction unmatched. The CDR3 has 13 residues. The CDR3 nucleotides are TGTGCCAGCAGGGGGACAGGGGCAGATACGCAGTATTTT. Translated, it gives CASRGTGADTQYF.

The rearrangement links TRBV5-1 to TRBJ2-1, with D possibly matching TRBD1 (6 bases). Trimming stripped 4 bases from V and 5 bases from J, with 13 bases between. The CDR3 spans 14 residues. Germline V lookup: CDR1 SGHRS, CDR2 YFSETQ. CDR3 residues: CASSARDKDNEQFF. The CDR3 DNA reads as TGCGCCAGCAGCGCCCGGGACAAGGACAATGAGCAGTTCTTC.

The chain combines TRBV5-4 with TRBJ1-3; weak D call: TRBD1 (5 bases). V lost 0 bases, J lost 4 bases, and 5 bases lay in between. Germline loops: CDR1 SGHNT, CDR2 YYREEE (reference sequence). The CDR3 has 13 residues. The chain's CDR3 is CASSLDRGNTIYF. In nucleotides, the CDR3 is TGTGCCAGCAGCTTGGACAGGGGAAACACCATATATTTT.

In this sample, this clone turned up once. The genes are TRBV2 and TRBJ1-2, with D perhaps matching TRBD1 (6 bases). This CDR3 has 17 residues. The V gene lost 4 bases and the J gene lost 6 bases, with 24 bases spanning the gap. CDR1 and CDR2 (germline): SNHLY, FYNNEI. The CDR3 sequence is CASSGEGTYFAGDGYTF. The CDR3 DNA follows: TGTGCCAGCAGTGGGGAGGGGACATATTTCGCTGGGGATGGCTACACCTTC.

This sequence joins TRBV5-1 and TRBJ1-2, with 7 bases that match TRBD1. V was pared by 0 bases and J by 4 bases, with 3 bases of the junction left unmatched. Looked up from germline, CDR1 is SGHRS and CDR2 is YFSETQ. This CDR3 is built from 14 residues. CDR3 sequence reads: CASSLDRGSYGYTF. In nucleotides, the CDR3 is TGCGCCAGCAGCTTGGACAGGGGTTCCTATGGCTACACCTTC.

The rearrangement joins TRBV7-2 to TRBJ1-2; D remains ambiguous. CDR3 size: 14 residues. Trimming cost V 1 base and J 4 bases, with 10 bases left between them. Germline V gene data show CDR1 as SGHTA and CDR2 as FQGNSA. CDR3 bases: TGTGCCAGCAGCTTAGAGTCGGGAGGCTATGGCTACACCTTC. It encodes CASSLESGGYGYTF.

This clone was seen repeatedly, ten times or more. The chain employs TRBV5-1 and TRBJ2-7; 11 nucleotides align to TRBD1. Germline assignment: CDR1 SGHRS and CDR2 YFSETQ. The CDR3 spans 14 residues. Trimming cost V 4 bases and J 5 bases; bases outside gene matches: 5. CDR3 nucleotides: TGCGCCAGCAGCATCGGGACAGGGGGAAACGAGCAGTACTTC. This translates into CASSIGTGGNEQYF.

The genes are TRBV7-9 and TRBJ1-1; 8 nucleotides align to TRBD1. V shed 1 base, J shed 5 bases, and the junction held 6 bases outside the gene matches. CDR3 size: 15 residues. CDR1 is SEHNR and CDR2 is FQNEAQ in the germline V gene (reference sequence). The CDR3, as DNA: TGTGCCAGCAGCTTAGAGGGCAGGGGGCAAACTGAAGCTTTCTTT. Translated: CASSLEGRGQTEAFF.

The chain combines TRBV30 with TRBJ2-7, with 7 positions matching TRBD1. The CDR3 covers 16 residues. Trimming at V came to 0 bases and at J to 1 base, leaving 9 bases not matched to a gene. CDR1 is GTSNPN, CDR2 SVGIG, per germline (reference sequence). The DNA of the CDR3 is TGTGCCTGGAGTGTCCCGTGGGGGACAGCGTCCTACGAGCAGTACTTC. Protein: CAWSVPWGTASYEQYF.

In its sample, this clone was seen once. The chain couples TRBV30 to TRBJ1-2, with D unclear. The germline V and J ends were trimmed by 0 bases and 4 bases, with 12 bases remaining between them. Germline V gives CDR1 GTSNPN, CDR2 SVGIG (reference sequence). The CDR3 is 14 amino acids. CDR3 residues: CAWSVGGLTYGYTF. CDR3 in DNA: TGTGCCTGGAGTGTAGGTGGGCTCACCTATGGCTACACCTTC.

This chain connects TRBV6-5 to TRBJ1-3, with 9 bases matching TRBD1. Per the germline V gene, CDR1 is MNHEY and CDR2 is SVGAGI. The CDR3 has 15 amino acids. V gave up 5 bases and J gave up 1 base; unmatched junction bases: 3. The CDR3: CASSTGQGSGNTIYF. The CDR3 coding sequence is TGTGCCAGCAGTACCGGACAGGGGTCTGGAAACACCATATATTTT.

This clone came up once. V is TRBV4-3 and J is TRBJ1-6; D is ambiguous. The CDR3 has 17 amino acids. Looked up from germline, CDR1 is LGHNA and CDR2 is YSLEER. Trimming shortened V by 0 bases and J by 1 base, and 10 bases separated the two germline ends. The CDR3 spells CASSQEAGGSYNSPLHF. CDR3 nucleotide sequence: TGCGCCAGCAGCCAAGAGGCGGGTGGGTCCTATAATTCACCCCTCCACTTT.

The CDR3 spells CASSLANGLNEKLFF. The CDR3 nucleotides read TGCGCCAGCAGCTTAGCTAACGGTCTGAATGAAAAACTGTTTTTT. The chain links TRBV5-1 to TRBJ1-4, with D uncertain. Germline-derived CDR1 and CDR2 are SGHRS and YFSETQ. The CDR3 has 15 residues. V lost 2 bases to trimming and J lost 5 bases, with 13 bases between them.